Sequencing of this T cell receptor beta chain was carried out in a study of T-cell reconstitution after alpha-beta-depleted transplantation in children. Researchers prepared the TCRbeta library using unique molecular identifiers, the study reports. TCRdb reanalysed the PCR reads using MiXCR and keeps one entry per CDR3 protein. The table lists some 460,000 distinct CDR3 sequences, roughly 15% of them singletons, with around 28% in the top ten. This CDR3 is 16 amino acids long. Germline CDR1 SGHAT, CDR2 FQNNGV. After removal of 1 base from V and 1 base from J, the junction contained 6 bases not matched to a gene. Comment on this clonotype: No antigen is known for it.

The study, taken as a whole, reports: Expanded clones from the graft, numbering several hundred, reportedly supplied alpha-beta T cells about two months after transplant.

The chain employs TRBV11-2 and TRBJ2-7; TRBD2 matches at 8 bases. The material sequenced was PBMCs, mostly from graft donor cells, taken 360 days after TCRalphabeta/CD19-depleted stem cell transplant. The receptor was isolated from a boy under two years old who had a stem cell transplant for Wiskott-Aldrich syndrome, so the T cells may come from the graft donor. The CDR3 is CASSLAVRGDSYEQYF. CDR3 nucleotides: TGTGCCAGCAGCTTAGCGGTGCGGGGGGATTCCTACGAGCAGTACTTC.